The sequence of this T cell receptor beta chain was determined in a study of beta chain features in type 1 diabetes (dated by TCRdb to 2016 to 2019). The study in broad terms: Mean age, gender distribution, total cell number and subset yield did not differ between patients and healthy donors. Regulatory and stem cell-like memory subsets were isolated from only 8 patients and about eight healthy donors, whereas naive and central memory subsets came from all 30 or so donors. Across all samples, some 100,000,000 sorted cells were examined, and cell number per subset correlated strongly with RNA yield. The study compared the TCRB repertoires of sorted circulating CD4+ T cell subsets in recently diagnosed type 1 diabetes patients with those in matched healthy donors. Results and caveats for the whole study, not just this receptor: Naive, central memory and regulatory TCRB repertoires appeared to be more alike among patients than among healthy donors. Type 1 diabetes patients showed a moderate but significant shortening of TCRB CDR3 length in all four CD4+ subsets. HLA sub-analyses involved small numbers of individuals, so any influence of HLA type on TCRB rearrangement remained unresolved. Because cDNA was sequenced instead of genomic DNA, activated cells with high expression could be over-represented, although the groups did not differ in activation or CD3 levels. Fewer insertions and more nucleotide deletions at VDJ recombination sites were observed in patients with type 1 diabetes, implying thymic rearrangement abnormalities. Shorter templates might have been favored by PCR, but patient and control samples were amplified and corrected together, so both groups would have been affected equally by any skew.

From each donor, a single peripheral blood sample of 100 to 150 mL on average was drawn into heparinised tubes. Using a panel that included CD45RO, CCR7, CD25, CD127, CD95 and CD27, naive, central memory, regulatory and stem cell-like memory CD4+ T cells were sorted on a BD FACSAria II. Every sorted population had a purity above 95%. Right away, PBMCs were isolated by Lymphoprep density gradient centrifugation and were stained directly, with no culture step. To minimize batch effects, samples were stained and sorted in pairs, one healthy donor with one patient per experiment. The entire amount of isolated RNA was reverse transcribed using the High Capacity cDNA Reverse Transcription Kit, so the sequenced TCRB transcripts were expressed ones. Deep immunoSEQ sequencing was applied to naive, central memory and regulatory T cell samples, giving an average of about 3.57 million total reads per sample. After sorted cells were lysed in RLT buffer, RNA was extracted with DNase-treated RNeasy Micro or Mini kits, with the choice depending on cell number. To prevent cross-contamination, each cell subset was processed individually, whereas patient and healthy donor samples were processed jointly. The immunoSEQ multiplex PCR was used to amplify TCRB sequences from cDNA, generating 87-bp fragments that spanned the CDR3 region. Sequencing of the amplicons was done on the Illumina HiSeq platform. The authors processed their data as follows. PCR bias was computationally corrected using synthetic template baselines, reads within Hamming distance 2 were collapsed, and singletons that could not be merged were discarded. Reads were aligned against IMGT to assign V, D and J genes, CDR3 length and insertions or deletions at six rearrangement sites. Clonotype counts were normalized to sorted cell number within each subset before computing true diversity and Gini coefficients with the tcR R package. The overlap coefficient, calculated on TCRB nucleotide sequences, was used to measure repertoire sharing. Out-of-frame TCRB sequences from naive cells were analyzed to stand in for the pre-selection repertoire. TCRdb provides this immuneACCESS table in a form limited to in-frame rearrangements. Some clones are lacking; in checked studies, under half of them reflect an unresolved V gene, and why the rest are absent is not known. V and J calls and clone size are copied from that table; D and trimming were computed from the DNA. The sample contains roughly 300,000 clones, approximately 15% of them found a single time. The ten largest make up 0.015% to 0.02% of the sample.

Note on this clone: No cognate antigen has been identified for it. No clone much larger than this one lies a single base away; base qualities are absent.

CDR1 is given as ENHRY and CDR2 as SYGVKD, both from the germline V gene. Its CDR3 holds 16 amino acids, cysteine through phenylalanine. Left in the record is the CDR3 DNA by itself, 48 bases read in frame from the first base. The trim is 4 bases for V and 0 bases for J, with a gap of 13 bases between the germline ends. The sequence derives from a man aged 30-40 years with type 1 diabetes. The sequencing input was naive CD4+ T cells from blood. The cell subset or site label corresponds to: true naive CD4+ T cells. The V and J genes are TRBV10-3 and TRBJ2-1; the D gene is perhaps TRBD2, on 5 matching bases. CDR3 region: CAISAAVANSYNEQFF. The sequenced DNA is TGTGCCATCAGTGCGGCCGTAGCGAACTCCTACAATGAGCAGTTCTTC.